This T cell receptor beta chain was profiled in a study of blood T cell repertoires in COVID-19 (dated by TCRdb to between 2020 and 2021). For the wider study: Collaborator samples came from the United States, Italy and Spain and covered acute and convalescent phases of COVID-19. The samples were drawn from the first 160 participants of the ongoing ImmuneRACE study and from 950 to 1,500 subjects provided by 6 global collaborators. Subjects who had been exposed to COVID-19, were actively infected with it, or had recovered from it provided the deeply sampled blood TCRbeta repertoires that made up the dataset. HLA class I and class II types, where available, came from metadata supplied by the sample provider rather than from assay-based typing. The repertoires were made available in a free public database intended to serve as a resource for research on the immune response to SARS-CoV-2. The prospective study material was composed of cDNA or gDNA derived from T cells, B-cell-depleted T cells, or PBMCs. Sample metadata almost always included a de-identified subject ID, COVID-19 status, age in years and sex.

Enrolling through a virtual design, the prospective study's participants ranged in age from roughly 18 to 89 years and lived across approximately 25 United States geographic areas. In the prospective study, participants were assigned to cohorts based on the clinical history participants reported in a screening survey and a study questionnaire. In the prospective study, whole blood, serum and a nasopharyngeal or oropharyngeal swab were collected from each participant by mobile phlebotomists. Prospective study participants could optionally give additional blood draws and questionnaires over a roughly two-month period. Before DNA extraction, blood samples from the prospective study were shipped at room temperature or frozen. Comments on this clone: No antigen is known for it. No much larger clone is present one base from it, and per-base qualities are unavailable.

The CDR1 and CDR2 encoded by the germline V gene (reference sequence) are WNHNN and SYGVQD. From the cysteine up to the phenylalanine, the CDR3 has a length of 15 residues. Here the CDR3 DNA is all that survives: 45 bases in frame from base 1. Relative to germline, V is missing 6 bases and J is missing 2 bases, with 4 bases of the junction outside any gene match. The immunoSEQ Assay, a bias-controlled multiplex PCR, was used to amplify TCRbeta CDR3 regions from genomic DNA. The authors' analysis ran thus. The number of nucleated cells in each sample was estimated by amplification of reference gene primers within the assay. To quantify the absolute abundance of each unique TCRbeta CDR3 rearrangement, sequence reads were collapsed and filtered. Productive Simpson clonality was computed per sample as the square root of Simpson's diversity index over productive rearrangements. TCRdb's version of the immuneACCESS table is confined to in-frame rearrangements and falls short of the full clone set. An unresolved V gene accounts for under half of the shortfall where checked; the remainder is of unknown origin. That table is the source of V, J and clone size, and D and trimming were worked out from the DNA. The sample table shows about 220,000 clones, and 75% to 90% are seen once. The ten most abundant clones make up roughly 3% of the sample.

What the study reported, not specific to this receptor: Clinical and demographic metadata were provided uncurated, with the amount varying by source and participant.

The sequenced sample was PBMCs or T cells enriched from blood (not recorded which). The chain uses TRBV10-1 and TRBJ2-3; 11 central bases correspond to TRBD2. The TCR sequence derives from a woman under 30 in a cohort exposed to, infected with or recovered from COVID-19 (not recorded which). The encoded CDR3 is CASSISGGATDTQYF. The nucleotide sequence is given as TGCGCCAGCAGCATTAGCGGGGGGGCCACAGATACGCAGTATTTT.